This TCR beta chain was captured in a study of CD8 T cells in ankylosing spondylitis. Notes on the study in general: It was reported that disease-linked clones were significantly enriched in matched ankylosing spondylitis synovial fluid. Reactive arthritis synovial fluid and blood previously showed some of these motif variants. What appeared characteristic of ankylosing spondylitis blood was a TCR beta motif of eight highly homologous variants.

This clonotype is a singleton in its sample. Its antigen is currently unknown. A much larger clone differs by one base, so this may be a read error. This CDR3 spans 14 amino acids. Trimming removed 6 bases from V and 1 base from J, with 12 bases in between. Germline assignment: CDR1 MNHEY and CDR2 SVGAGI. TCRdb re-analysed the 5' RACE reads in MiXCR, keeping a single row per CDR3 protein. Found here are about 96,000 distinct CDR3 sequences, about 8.1% of them singletons; the top ten hold approximately 4.8%. The receptor comes from a male donor with ankylosing spondylitis or in good health (not recorded which). The material sequenced was blood, either unsorted or a sorted T cell fraction (not recorded which). The chain combines TRBV6-5 with TRBJ1-1; unclear D gene. CDR3 sequence (DNA): TGTGCCAGCAGAAAACGGGCGTCGAACACTGAAGCTTTCTTT. Its protein is CASRKRASNTEAFF.